A single sample is the source of the 6 T cell receptor beta chains below, sequenced in a study of human T cells and chemical hapten exposure. Time point given: pre-sensitization, week 0. Treatment noted: therapeutic diphenylcyclopropenone sensitization with weekly scalp DPC. Each CDR3 protein gets one entry after TCRdb re-called the RACE reads with MiXCR. The data hold about 80,000 distinct CDR3 sequences, with around 15% observed a single time. The sequences come from whole blood, collected in connection with sensitization to the hapten diphenylcyclopropenone (DPC). The origin of the receptors is a woman aged 45 to 65 with alopecia areata. Some clones in this sample may be carry-over from other donors' samples.

This clonotype occurred many times. The genes are TRBV29-1 and TRBJ2-7, with 9 positions matching TRBD1. V was clipped by 3 bases and J by 5 bases; unmatched bases: 8. The germline V gene has CDR1 SQVTM and CDR2 ANQGSEA. There are 14 residues in the CDR3. Here the CDR3 DNA reads TGCAGCGTTGAGTTCCGGGACAGGGTAAACGAGCAGTACTTC. Protein: CSVEFRDRVNEQYF.

This clonotype was counted at least ten times. CDR3 sequence: CASSEGRDSNQPQHF. In DNA, the CDR3 is TGTGCCAGCTCAGAGGGCAGGGATAGCAATCAGCCCCAGCATTTT. The chain recombines TRBV18 with TRBJ1-5; possible D gene TRBD1, 5 bases. The CDR3 consists of 15 residues. V lost 5 bases to trimming and J lost 0 bases, with 11 bases between them. Germline assignment: CDR1 KGHSH and CDR2 LQKENI.

The chain recombines TRBV6-4 with TRBJ1-1; no firm D call. The length of the CDR3 is 13 residues. V dropped 8 bases and J dropped 3 bases, with 13 bases sitting between them. Germline CDR1 is MRHNA and CDR2 is SNTAGT. Here the CDR3 reads CASSRERDTEAFF. CDR3 DNA: TGTGCCAGCTCGAGGGAGAGGGACACTGAAGCTTTCTTT.

This clonotype has a handful of counts. In nucleotides, the CDR3 is TGTGCCAGCAGTACATGGACAGGGGAAGGCTACACCTTC. This gives the protein CASSTWTGEGYTF. The chain has TRBV6-5 and TRBJ1-2, with 9 bases fitting TRBD1. Germline V gene sequence: CDR1 MNHEY, CDR2 SVGAGI. The CDR3 has 13 residues. V gave up 5 bases and J gave up 8 bases; unmatched junction bases: 6.

This clonotype was counted between two and nine times. This chain joins TRBV11-2 and TRBJ2-5; weak D call: TRBD1 (6 bases). This CDR3 is 15 amino acids long. Germline V gene data show CDR1 as SGHAT and CDR2 as FQNNGV. Trimming stripped 5 bases from V and 0 bases from J, with 13 bases between. CDR3 in amino acids: CASSTIQGYQETQYF. The CDR3 DNA reads TGTGCCAGCAGCACCATACAGGGTTACCAAGAGACCCAGTACTTC. Using reference TRBV11-2 and TRBJ2-5 for the parts outside the CDR3, the full variable domain is EAGVAQSPRYKIIEKRQSVAFWCNPISGHATLYWYQQILGQGPKLLIQFQNNGVVDDSQLPKDRFSAERLKGVDSTLKIQPAKLEDSAVYLCASSTIQGYQETQYFGPGTRLLVL.

In DNA, the CDR3 is TGTGCCAGCAGCTTAGTGGGCGGGTTCACAGATACGCAGTATTTT. This translates into CASSLVGGFTDTQYF. This chain links TRBV7-2 with TRBJ2-3, with D possibly matching TRBD2 (5 bases). V dropped 1 base and J dropped 2 bases, with 10 bases sitting between them. This CDR3 is 15 amino acids long. Germline CDR1 and CDR2: SGHTA and FQGNSA.